One sample yielded the 7 T cell receptor beta chains listed below, sequenced in a study of blood T cell repertoires in COVID-19. The repertoire was sequenced with immunoSEQ multiplex PCR; TCRdb's copy has only in-frame clones and lacks some. The sample holds 250,000 to 300,000 clones; 75% to 90% are singletons and the top ten take 3.5% to 5.5%. Sequencing used peripheral blood. The source of these receptors is a man aged 60-69 years who had recovered from COVID-19.

This chain links TRBV7-8 with TRBJ2-2, with TRBD2 identical over 9 bases. Germline V gives CDR1 SGHVS, CDR2 FQNEAQ. The junction had 6 bases not matched to a gene; V was cut back by 5 bases and J by 2 bases. This CDR3 has 16 residues. CDR3 sequence (DNA): TGTGCCAGCAGCCCCGTAGCGGGGGCTAACACCGGGGAGCTGTTTTTT. Protein sequence: CASSPVAGANTGELFF.

The chain combines TRBV5-1 with TRBJ2-1, with 8 positions matching TRBD2. Trimming removed 4 bases from V and 4 bases from J; junction bases left unmatched: 13. Germline V CDR1 and CDR2: SGHRS, YFSETQ. The CDR3 has 17 residues. DNA of the CDR3: TGCGCCAGCAGCCCTGGACTAGCCGCCACCCGTTACAATGAGCAGTTCTTC. It is translated as CASSPGLAATRYNEQFF.

The V gene is TRBV5-1, the J gene TRBJ2-7, with TRBD1 identical over 9 bases. This CDR3 region has 15 residues. V dropped 2 bases and J dropped 1; count of bases not matched to a gene: 4. CDR1 and CDR2 from the germline V gene are SGHRS and YFSETQ. The CDR3 DNA follows: TGCGCCAGCAGCTTCGACAGGGGGTCTTCCTACGAGCAGTACTTC. This encodes CASSFDRGSSYEQYF.

This chain joins TRBV30 and TRBJ2-1; TRBD2 aligns across 9 bases. CDR3 size: 14 residues. V shed 3 bases and J 9 bases; nucleotides not matched to a gene: 9. Per the germline V gene, CDR1 is GTSNPN and CDR2 is SVGIG (reference sequence). The chain's CDR3 is CAWREAGGPAEQFF. CDR3 sequence (DNA): TGTGCCTGGAGAGAGGCGGGGGGGCCTGCTGAGCAGTTCTTC.

CDR3 loop: CAISEWDSVNEKLFF. In DNA form, the CDR3 reads TGTGCCATCAGTGAGTGGGACTCCGTCAATGAAAAACTGTTTTTT. V usage is TRBV10-3 and J usage is TRBJ1-4; a possible D gene is TRBD1 (5 bases). CDR3 length: 15 residues. Germline V gives CDR1 ENHRY, CDR2 SYGVKD. V lost 1 base, J lost 5 bases, and 11 bases lay in between.

This clone was seen a few times. This chain joins TRBV30 and TRBJ2-7; TRBD2 matches at 7 bases. The CDR3 has 13 residues. Germline-derived CDR1 and CDR2 are GTSNPN and SVGIG (reference sequence). The ends lost 0 bases at V and 4 bases at J; junction bases unmatched: 3. CDR3 region: CAWSVASGYEQYF. The CDR3 region has the DNA TGTGCCTGGAGTGTCGCTAGCGGTTACGAGCAGTACTTC.

The gene calls are TRBV18 and TRBJ1-5; 10 bases are shared with TRBD1. There are 16 residues in the CDR3. J was trimmed by 4 bases and V by 5 bases; bases with no gene match: 8. Per germline, CDR1 KGHSH and CDR2 LQKENI. CDR3 residues: CASSEGQGIPNQPQHF. For the CDR3, the DNA is TGTGCCAGCTCAGAGGGACAGGGGATACCAAATCAGCCCCAGCATTTT. The full variable domain, completed using reference TRBV18 and TRBJ1-5, is NAGVMQNPRHLVRRRGQEARLRCSPMKGHSHVYWYRQLPEEGLKFMVYLQKENIIDESGMPKERFSAEFPKEGPSILRIQQVVRGDSAAYFCASSEGQGIPNQPQHFGDGTRLSIL.